Below are 20 T cell receptor beta chains sequenced from a single sample in a study of T-cell memory formation after mild COVID-19. TCRdb recomputed calls from the 5' RACE reads with MiXCR, one row per CDR3 protein. Of a few hundred thousand distinct CDR3 sequences listed, 20% to 25% are singletons. Input material: PBMCs or a T cell subset sorted from them (not recorded which). These receptors were taken from an adult woman who had mild COVID-19 (a few samples of this study predate the infection). Cell type and time point are not known.

This clonotype was counted between two and nine times. The chain carries TRBV15 and TRBJ1-1, with a weak D call TRBD1 (6 bases). This CDR3 has 16 residues. Per the germline V gene, CDR1 is LNHNV and CDR2 is YYDKDF (reference sequence). The V gene lost 6 bases and the J gene lost 1 base, with 18 bases spanning the gap. Written as DNA, the CDR3 is TGTGCCACCAGTGACTCGGCCGGGACATGGAACACTGAAGCTTTCTTT. Protein sequence: CATSDSAGTWNTEAFF. The whole variable domain, remainder taken from reference TRBV15 and TRBJ1-1, is DAMVIQNPRYQVTQFGKPVTLSCSQTLNHNVMYWYQQKSSQAPKLLFHYYDKDFNNEADTPDNFQSRRPNTSFCFLDIRSPGLGDTAMYLCATSDSAGTWNTEAFFGQGTRLTVV.

This clonotype occurred a few times. This chain uses TRBV3-2 with TRBJ2-7. TRBV3-2 is a documented pseudogene. The CDR3 totals 13 residues. The CDR3 loop is CASRRTSSYEQYF. For the CDR3, the DNA is TGTGCCAGCAGGCGCACTTCGTCCTACGAGCAGTACTTC.

The table lists this clonotype with a count of one. The rearrangement joins TRBV9 to TRBJ1-1, with TRBD1 identical over 7 bases. V lost 4 bases and J lost 1; bases outside the gene matches: 7. The germline V gene has CDR1 SGDLS and CDR2 YYNGEE. The CDR3 contains 15 residues. CDR3 DNA sequence: TGTGCCAGCAGCCCACAACAGGGGACGAACACTGAAGCTTTCTTT. Its protein is CASSPQQGTNTEAFF.

This clonotype was detected many times. This chain joins TRBV6-2 or TRBV6-3 and TRBJ2-7; possible D gene TRBD1, 6 bases. CDR3 size: 12 residues. Germline assignment: CDR1 MNHEY and CDR2 SVGEGT. The germline V and J ends were trimmed by 5 bases and 1 base, with 6 bases remaining between them. The CDR3 loop is CASSGQSYEQYF. The CDR3 DNA follows: TGTGCCAGCAGTGGACAGTCCTACGAGCAGTACTTC.

The V gene is TRBV24-1, the J gene TRBJ2-1, with D possibly being TRBD2 (5 bases). This CDR3 comprises 18 residues. In germline, CDR1 is KGHDR, CDR2 SFDVKD. V gave up 3 bases and J gave up 7 bases, with 24 bases separating them. The CDR3 coding sequence is TGTGCCACCAGTGATGCCGTTGGAGGAGCGAGTATTTGGAATGAGCAGTTCTTC. It codes for CATSDAVGGASIWNEQFF.

The chain recombines TRBV6-2 or TRBV6-3 with TRBJ2-5, with D tentatively TRBD1 (6 bases). V was shortened by 5 bases and J by 7 bases, with 20 bases between the two germline ends. The CDR3 covers 15 residues. Per the germline V gene, CDR1 is MNHEY and CDR2 is SVGEGT. The CDR3 sequence: CASSDMGTGPGTQYF. CDR3 in DNA: TGTGCCAGCAGTGACATGGGTACAGGGCCAGGGACCCAGTACTTC.

This clonotype has only a few counts. The V gene is TRBV20-1, the J gene TRBJ2-5; D unresolved. The CDR3 has 12 amino acids. Germline CDR1 and CDR2: DFQATT and SNEGSKA (reference sequence). Trimming cost V 1 base and J 5 bases, with 8 bases left between them. CDR3 coding DNA: TGCAGTGCTAGAGGGTCCACGGAGACCCAGTACTTC. It yields the protein CSARGSTETQYF.

This chain uses TRBV4-1 with TRBJ2-7, with D possibly TRBD1 on 5 matching bases. Germline V gives CDR1 MGHRA, CDR2 YSYEKL. V lost 0 bases and J lost 4, with 13 bases in between. This CDR3 is built from 15 residues. The CDR3 nucleotides are TGCGCCAGCAGCCAAGAGACAGTCCTAGTTTACGAGCAGTACTTC. Translation: CASSQETVLVYEQYF.

This clonotype was detected a few times. The V call is TRBV19, the J call TRBJ1-5; D not certain. The germline V gene encodes CDR1 LNHDA and CDR2 SQIVND (reference sequence). V lost 5 bases and J 2 bases, leaving 13 bases between the germline ends. This CDR3 spans 15 amino acids. The CDR3 loop is CASSAQRSRNQPQHF. Here the CDR3 DNA reads TGTGCCAGTAGTGCCCAAAGGTCTCGCAATCAGCCCCAGCATTTT.

The chain carries TRBV12-3 or TRBV12-4 and TRBJ1-6, with D possibly being TRBD1 (6 bases). The CDR3 loop spans 14 amino acids. V lost 3 bases, J lost 5 bases, and 8 bases lay in between. CDR3 in DNA: TGTGCCAGCAGTTTGGGACACCATAATTCACCCCTCCACTTT. Translation gives CASSLGHHNSPLHF.

The chain is built from TRBV6-5 and TRBJ2-2; D remains ambiguous. The CDR3 extends over 13 amino acids. Germline V gene sequence: CDR1 MNHEY, CDR2 SVGAGI. Trimming stripped 5 bases from V and 2 bases from J, with 6 bases between. The CDR3 DNA reads as TGTGCCAGCAGTAAGCTAAACACCGGGGAGCTGTTTTTT. Encoded protein: CASSKLNTGELFF.

The rearrangement links TRBV20-1 to TRBJ2-4; 7 positions match TRBD1. Looked up from germline, CDR1 is DFQATT and CDR2 is SNEGSKA (reference sequence). The CDR3 runs to 17 residues. V trimming: 3 bases; J trimming: 8 bases; junction bases outside the gene matches: 19. CDR3 bases: TGCAGTGCTAGGCCCGGGACAGTTGGCTTGGTCCTTGACATTCAGTACTTC. This translates into CSARPGTVGLVLDIQYF.

V and J are TRBV4-1 and TRBJ2-5; D is unclear. Germline-derived CDR1 and CDR2 are MGHRA and YSYEKL. V was trimmed by 3 bases and J by 1 base, leaving 3 bases between them. CDR3 size: 12 residues. CDR3 coding DNA: TGCGCCAGCAGCCACAGCCAAGAGACCCAGTACTTC. It translates to CASSHSQETQYF.

This chain connects TRBV7-6 to TRBJ2-1, with D uncertain. The CDR3 has 16 residues. Germline V CDR1 and CDR2: SGHVS, FNYEAQ. The V and J ends lost 5 bases and 8 bases respectively, with 22 bases between them. This CDR3 is CASSALPEAPSHEQFF. CDR3 coding DNA: TGTGCCAGCAGCGCGCTACCCGAGGCGCCTTCGCATGAGCAGTTCTTC.

The table lists this clonotype with many counts. V is TRBV9 and J is TRBJ1-1; 7 bases fit TRBD1. The V and J ends lost 2 bases and 1 base, in that order; junction bases with no gene match: 11. The CDR3 totals 17 residues. Germline V gene data show CDR1 as SGDLS and CDR2 as YYNGEE. The CDR3 sequence: CASSVVQGGSRNTEAFF. The CDR3, as DNA: TGTGCCAGCAGCGTCGTCCAGGGGGGGTCCAGGAACACTGAAGCTTTCTTT.

This clonotype has a handful of counts. V usage is TRBV7-9 and J usage is TRBJ2-6, with D perhaps TRBD2 (6 bases). CDR3 length equals 15 residues. Germline-derived CDR1 and CDR2 are SEHNR and FQNEAQ (reference sequence). V was trimmed by 4 bases and J by 1 base, leaving 8 bases between them. The CDR3 DNA is TGTGCCAGCAGCTCACGGGAGTCTGGGGCCAACGTCCTGACTTTC. Residues: CASSSRESGANVLTF. Complete variable domain (other parts from reference TRBV7-9 and TRBJ2-6): DTGVSQNPRHKITKRGQNVTFRCDPISEHNRLYWYRQTLGQGPEFLTYFQNEAQLEKSRLLSDRFSAERPKGSFSTLEIQRTEQGDSAMYLCASSSRESGANVLTFGAGSRLTVL.

This clonotype was seen more than once but under ten times. This chain links TRBV6-6 with TRBJ1-1; tentative D call: TRBD1 (5 bases). The V and J ends lost 2 bases and 4 bases respectively, with 11 bases between them. The CDR3 is 14 amino acids. The V gene's germline CDR1 is MNHNY and CDR2 SVGAGI (reference sequence). As DNA, the CDR3 is TGTGCCAGCAGTTACGGGGGAGTAGGCACTGAAGCTTTCTTT. Its protein is CASSYGGVGTEAFF.

The chain recombines TRBV6-5 with TRBJ1-2; no firm D call. Trimming removed 8 bases from V and 4 bases from J, with 11 bases in between. This CDR3 comprises 12 residues. Germline-derived CDR1 and CDR2 are MNHEY and SVGAGI. Here the CDR3 DNA reads TGTGCCAGCCGGGGAAATTTCTATGGCTACACCTTC. It codes for CASRGNFYGYTF.

V and J are TRBV5-1 and TRBJ1-2, with D maybe TRBD1 (5 bases). CDR3 length: 15 amino acids. Germline V CDR1 and CDR2: SGHRS, YFSETQ. V dropped 4 bases and J dropped 7 bases, with 20 bases sitting between them. The CDR3 DNA follows: TGCGCCAGCAGCCGCGGCCCAGGGCTAGGTTCTGGCTACACCTTC. It encodes CASSRGPGLGSGYTF.

This clonotype was found a few times. The rearrangement links TRBV9 to TRBJ1-6, with 7 bases lining up with TRBD1. Per germline, CDR1 SGDLS and CDR2 YYNGEE. The CDR3 length is 15 residues. Trimming removed 4 bases from V and 11 bases from J; junction bases left unmatched: 12. CDR3 loop: CASSPTRQGVTPLHF. The CDR3 DNA follows: TGTGCCAGCAGCCCAACGAGGCAGGGGGTTACACCCCTCCACTTT.